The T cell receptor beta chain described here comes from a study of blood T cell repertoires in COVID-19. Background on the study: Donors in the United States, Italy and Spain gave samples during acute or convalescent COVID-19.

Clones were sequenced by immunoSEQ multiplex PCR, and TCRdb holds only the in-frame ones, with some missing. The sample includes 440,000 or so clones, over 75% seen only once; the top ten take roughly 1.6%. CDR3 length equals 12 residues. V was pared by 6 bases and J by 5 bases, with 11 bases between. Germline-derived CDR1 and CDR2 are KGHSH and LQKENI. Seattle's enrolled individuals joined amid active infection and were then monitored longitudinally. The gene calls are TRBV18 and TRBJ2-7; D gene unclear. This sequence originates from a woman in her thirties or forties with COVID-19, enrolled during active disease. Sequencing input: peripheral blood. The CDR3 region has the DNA TGTGCCAGCTCGCCCTTTGCGGACGAGCAGTACTTC. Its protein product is CASSPFADEQYF.